Listed below are T cell receptor beta chains from one sample, sequenced in a study of PD-1 blockade in mismatch repair-deficient tumors. TCRdb's copy holds only in-frame clones and misses some; the assay was immunoSEQ multiplex PCR. This table has about 110,000 clones, 60% to 85% appearing once. Sequences were derived from peripheral blood, sampled 60 weeks after starting pembrolizumab. The receptors here all came from an adult with mismatch repair-deficient cancer. Each CDR3 is given with its conserved first and last residue. A D gene is named only where the DNA matches it firmly. Part of the rows lack a size; the others show once, few, many or a class for expanded clones.

d_call: .
j_call: TRBJ1-4
clone_size: .
v_call: TRBV9
cdr3_aa: CASSVFPEKLFF
cdr3_nt: TGTGCCAGCAGCGTATTTCCCGAAAAACTGTTTTTT

d_call: TRBD2
j_call: TRBJ2-1
clone_size: .
v_call: TRBV7-9
cdr3_aa: CASNVAGGYNEQFF
cdr3_nt: TGTGCCAGCAACGTAGCGGGGGGGTACAATGAGCAGTTCTTC

d_call: .
j_call: TRBJ1-1
clone_size: .
v_call: TRBV6-6
cdr3_aa: CASSGGRKTEAFF
cdr3_nt: TGTGCCAGCAGTGGGGGACGGAAGACTGAAGCTTTCTTT

d_call: .
j_call: TRBJ2-5
clone_size: .
v_call: TRBV6-5
cdr3_aa: CASGLGEETQYF
cdr3_nt: TGTGCCAGCGGTCTTGGGGAAGAGACCCAGTACTTC

d_call: TRBD1
j_call: TRBJ1-5
clone_size: .
v_call: TRBV6-6
cdr3_aa: CASSSGQGKPQHF
cdr3_nt: TGTGCCAGCAGTTCAGGACAGGGAAAGCCCCAGCATTTT

d_call: TRBD1
j_call: TRBJ2-7
clone_size: .
v_call: TRBV29-1
cdr3_aa: CSVRDRANGYEQYF
cdr3_nt: TGCAGCGTTCGGGACAGGGCGAACGGTTACGAGCAGTACTTC

d_call: .
j_call: TRBJ2-1
clone_size: .
v_call: TRBV27
cdr3_aa: CASRSRESDEQFF
cdr3_nt: TGTGCCAGCCGAAGCAGGGAGTCCGATGAGCAGTTCTTC

d_call: .
j_call: TRBJ2-7
clone_size: once
v_call: TRBV6-6
cdr3_aa: CASSYVGNEQYF
cdr3_nt: TGTGCCAGCAGTTATGTTGGGAACGAGCAGTACTTC

d_call: .
j_call: TRBJ1-1
clone_size: .
v_call: TRBV30
cdr3_aa: CAPTFEGRGAFF
cdr3_nt: TGTGCCCCCACTTTTGAGGGGCGCGGAGCTTTCTTT

d_call: TRBD1
j_call: TRBJ1-1
clone_size: .
v_call: TRBV7-3
cdr3_aa: CASSPAGTGAPAFF
cdr3_nt: TGTGCCAGCAGCCCGGCGGGGACAGGGGCACCAGCTTTCTTT

d_call: TRBD1
j_call: TRBJ1-1
clone_size: .
v_call: TRBV29-1
cdr3_aa: CSVVGQGVLNTEAFF
cdr3_nt: TGCAGCGTTGTTGGACAGGGGGTGTTGAACACTGAAGCTTTCTTT

d_call: .
j_call: TRBJ2-2
clone_size: .
v_call: TRBV14
cdr3_aa: CASSQEPDQLGSGELFF
cdr3_nt: TGTGCCAGCAGCCAAGAACCAGACCAGCTTGGCTCCGGGGAGCTGTTTTTT

d_call: .
j_call: TRBJ2-7
clone_size: .
v_call: TRBV10-3
cdr3_aa: CAITPGPRLGEQYF
cdr3_nt: TGTGCCATCACCCCGGGGCCCAGACTCGGCGAGCAGTACTTC

d_call: .
j_call: TRBJ2-1
clone_size: .
v_call: TRBV25-1
cdr3_aa: CASSEYFDGGRDGGEQFF
cdr3_nt: TGTGCCAGCAGTGAATATTTCGATGGCGGGCGAGACGGCGGCGAGCAGTTCTTC

d_call: TRBD1
j_call: TRBJ1-5
clone_size: .
v_call: TRBV7-9
cdr3_aa: CASSDGQVRDQPQHF
cdr3_nt: TGTGCCAGCAGCGACGGACAGGTACGCGATCAGCCCCAGCATTTT

d_call: .
j_call: TRBJ2-7
clone_size: .
v_call: TRBV10-3
cdr3_aa: CAISEALAKAYEQYF
cdr3_nt: TGTGCCATCAGTGAAGCGCTAGCGAAGGCCTACGAGCAGTACTTC

d_call: .
j_call: TRBJ1-3
clone_size: .
v_call: TRBV11-3
cdr3_aa: CASSQDEGGGNTIYF
cdr3_nt: TGTGCCAGCAGCCAAGATGAGGGGGGAGGAAACACCATATATTTT

d_call: .
j_call: TRBJ2-7
clone_size: .
v_call: TRBV4-3
cdr3_aa: CASSQELSGVYEQYF
cdr3_nt: TGCGCCAGCAGCCAAGAGTTATCGGGAGTGTACGAGCAGTACTTC

d_call: TRBD2
j_call: TRBJ2-3
clone_size: .
v_call: TRBV27
cdr3_aa: CASSRIAGVDTQYF
cdr3_nt: TGTGCCAGCAGTCGGATAGCGGGAGTGGATACGCAGTATTTT

d_call: .
j_call: TRBJ2-5
clone_size: .
v_call: TRBV4-3
cdr3_aa: CASSQEQGVWETQYF
cdr3_nt: TGCGCCAGCAGCCAAGAACAGGGAGTGTGGGAGACCCAGTACTTC

d_call: .
j_call: TRBJ2-5
clone_size: .
v_call: TRBV6-1
cdr3_aa: CASSEGQGWETQYF
cdr3_nt: TGTGCCAGCAGTGAAGGGCAGGGCTGGGAGACCCAGTACTTC

d_call: .
j_call: TRBJ1-1
clone_size: .
v_call: TRBV19
cdr3_aa: CASSILSGELNTEAFF
cdr3_nt: TGTGCCAGTAGTATATTATCGGGGGAACTGAACACTGAAGCTTTCTTT

d_call: .
j_call: TRBJ2-1
clone_size: once
v_call: TRBV6-1
cdr3_aa: CASSTTSDGYNEQFF
cdr3_nt: TGTGCCAGCAGTACAACCTCAGACGGCTACAATGAGCAGTTCTTC

d_call: .
j_call: TRBJ1-2
clone_size: few
v_call: TRBV27
cdr3_aa: CASNRLGDSAYGYTF
cdr3_nt: TGTGCCAGCAACCGATTGGGGGATTCGGCCTATGGCTACACCTTC

d_call: .
j_call: TRBJ1-5
clone_size: once
v_call: TRBV9
cdr3_aa: CASSPTGGEGQPQHF
cdr3_nt: TGTGCCAGCAGCCCCACGGGGGGTGAGGGTCAGCCCCAGCATTTT

d_call: .
j_call: TRBJ2-1
clone_size: .
v_call: TRBV27
cdr3_aa: CASSLLSPGVGIDREQFF
cdr3_nt: TGTGCCAGCAGTCTGTTATCCCCGGGAGTCGGGATAGACAGGGAGCAGTTCTTC

d_call: .
j_call: TRBJ1-2
clone_size: few
v_call: TRBV27
cdr3_aa: CASSLVGTSASGYTF
cdr3_nt: TGTGCCAGCAGCTTGGTTGGGACGTCGGCCTCCGGCTACACCTTC

d_call: .
j_call: TRBJ1-1
clone_size: .
v_call: TRBV7-9
cdr3_aa: CASRKKGPQTEAFF
cdr3_nt: TGTGCCAGCAGAAAAAAGGGCCCACAGACTGAAGCTTTCTTT

d_call: TRBD1
j_call: TRBJ2-3
clone_size: once
v_call: TRBV29-1
cdr3_aa: CSVNRDRGSDTQYF
cdr3_nt: TGCAGCGTTAACCGGGACAGGGGGTCAGATACGCAGTATTTT

d_call: .
j_call: TRBJ1-5
clone_size: .
v_call: TRBV6-5
cdr3_aa: CASRVRVYSNQPQHF
cdr3_nt: TGTGCCAGCAGAGTCAGGGTTTATAGCAATCAGCCCCAGCATTTT

d_call: TRBD2
j_call: TRBJ2-3
clone_size: once
v_call: TRBV25-1
cdr3_aa: CASSESGGRRVGSDTQYF
cdr3_nt: TGTGCCAGCAGTGAATCGGGCGGGAGAAGGGTTGGTTCAGATACGCAGTATTTT

d_call: .
j_call: TRBJ2-7
clone_size: .
v_call: TRBV20-1
cdr3_aa: CSASVGGEQYF
cdr3_nt: TGCAGTGCTAGCGTGGGGGGCGAGCAGTACTTC

d_call: .
j_call: TRBJ1-1
clone_size: .
v_call: TRBV7-8
cdr3_aa: CASIPARQNTEAFF
cdr3_nt: TGTGCCAGCATCCCGGCGCGGCAGAACACTGAAGCTTTCTTT

d_call: .
j_call: TRBJ1-4
clone_size: .
v_call: TRBV4-2
cdr3_aa: CASSSEATNEKLFF
cdr3_nt: TGTGCCAGCAGCTCAGAGGCAACTAATGAAAAACTGTTTTTT

d_call: .
j_call: TRBJ2-5
clone_size: .
v_call: TRBV25-1
cdr3_aa: CASSEYQIGQTQYF
cdr3_nt: TGTGCCAGCAGTGAATATCAAATAGGGCAGACCCAGTACTTC

d_call: .
j_call: TRBJ2-5
clone_size: .
v_call: TRBV7-2
cdr3_aa: CASSLDSLQETQYF
cdr3_nt: TGTGCCAGCAGCCTGGACAGCCTACAAGAGACCCAGTACTTC

d_call: .
j_call: TRBJ1-4
clone_size: few
v_call: TRBV15
cdr3_aa: CATSRDRTTNEKLFF
cdr3_nt: TGTGCCACCAGCAGAGATCGGACAACTAATGAAAAACTGTTTTTT

d_call: .
j_call: TRBJ1-2
clone_size: .
v_call: TRBV7-9
cdr3_aa: CASSLAGQGDYGYTF
cdr3_nt: TGTGCCAGCAGCTTAGCAGGGCAGGGTGATTATGGCTACACCTTC

d_call: .
j_call: TRBJ1-3
clone_size: .
v_call: TRBV28
cdr3_aa: CASSLSVSDYSGNTIYF
cdr3_nt: TGTGCCAGCAGTTTATCGGTCAGCGACTACTCTGGAAACACCATATATTTT

d_call: .
j_call: TRBJ1-4
clone_size: .
v_call: TRBV6-1
cdr3_aa: CASSENEDATNEKLFF
cdr3_nt: TGTGCCAGCAGTGAAAACGAGGACGCAACTAATGAAAAACTGTTTTTT

d_call: .
j_call: TRBJ2-5
clone_size: .
v_call: TRBV13
cdr3_aa: CASSFYLGEETQYF
cdr3_nt: TGTGCCAGCAGCTTCTATCTAGGAGAAGAGACCCAGTACTTC

d_call: TRBD1
j_call: TRBJ1-2
clone_size: .
v_call: TRBV5-1
cdr3_aa: CASSLWGQGNGYTF
cdr3_nt: TGCGCCAGCAGCTTGTGGGGACAGGGGAATGGCTACACCTTC

d_call: TRBD2
j_call: TRBJ2-2
clone_size: once
v_call: TRBV11-2
cdr3_aa: CASSLGGSAGELFF
cdr3_nt: TGTGCCAGCAGCCTCGGGGGGAGCGCCGGGGAGCTGTTTTTT

d_call: .
j_call: TRBJ2-2
clone_size: .
v_call: TRBV4-2
cdr3_aa: CASSQDPGTKDTGELFF
cdr3_nt: TGTGCCAGCAGCCAAGATCCGGGCACCAAGGACACCGGGGAGCTGTTTTTT

d_call: .
j_call: TRBJ2-7
clone_size: .
v_call: TRBV13
cdr3_aa: CASSSWTASYEQYF
cdr3_nt: TGTGCCAGCAGCTCTTGGACAGCTTCCTACGAGCAGTACTTC

d_call: TRBD2
j_call: TRBJ2-7
clone_size: .
v_call: TRBV6-1
cdr3_aa: CASSEEIAGGPRVYEQYF
cdr3_nt: TGTGCCAGCAGTGAAGAGATAGCGGGAGGGCCGAGAGTCTACGAGCAGTACTTC